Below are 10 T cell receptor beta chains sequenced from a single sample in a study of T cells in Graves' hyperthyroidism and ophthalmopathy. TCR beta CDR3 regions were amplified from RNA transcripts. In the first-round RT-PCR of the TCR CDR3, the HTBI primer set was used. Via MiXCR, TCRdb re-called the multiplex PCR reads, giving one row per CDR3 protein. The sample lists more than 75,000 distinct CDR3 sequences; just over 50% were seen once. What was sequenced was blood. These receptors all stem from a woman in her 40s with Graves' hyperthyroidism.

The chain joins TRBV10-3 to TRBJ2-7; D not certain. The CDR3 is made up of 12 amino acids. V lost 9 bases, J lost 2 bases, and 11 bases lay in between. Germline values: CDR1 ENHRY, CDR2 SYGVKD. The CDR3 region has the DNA TGTGCCATAACTAACAATCCCTACGAGCAGTACTTC. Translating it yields CAITNNPYEQYF.

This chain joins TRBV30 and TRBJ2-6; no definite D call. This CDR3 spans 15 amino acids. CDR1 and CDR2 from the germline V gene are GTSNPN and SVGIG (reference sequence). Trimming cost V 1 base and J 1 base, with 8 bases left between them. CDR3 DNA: TGTGCCTGGAGTGACCTCGTATCTGGGGCCAACGTCCTGACTTTC. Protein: CAWSDLVSGANVLTF.

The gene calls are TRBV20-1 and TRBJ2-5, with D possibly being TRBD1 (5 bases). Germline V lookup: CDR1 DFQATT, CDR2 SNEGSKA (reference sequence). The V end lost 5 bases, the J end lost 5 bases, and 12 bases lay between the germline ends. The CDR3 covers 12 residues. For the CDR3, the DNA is TGCAGTGCTCCAGGGCCGCAGGAGACCCAGTACTTC. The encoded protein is CSAPGPQETQYF.

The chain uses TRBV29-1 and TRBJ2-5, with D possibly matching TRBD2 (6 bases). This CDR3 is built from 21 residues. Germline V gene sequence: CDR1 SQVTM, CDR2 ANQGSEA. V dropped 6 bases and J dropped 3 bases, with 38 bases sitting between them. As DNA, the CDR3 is TGCAGCGTCCCGGGAGCCTACGAGCAAAGCCATGCCGGTCCGGGCAAAGAGACCCAGTACTTC. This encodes CSVPGAYEQSHAGPGKETQYF.

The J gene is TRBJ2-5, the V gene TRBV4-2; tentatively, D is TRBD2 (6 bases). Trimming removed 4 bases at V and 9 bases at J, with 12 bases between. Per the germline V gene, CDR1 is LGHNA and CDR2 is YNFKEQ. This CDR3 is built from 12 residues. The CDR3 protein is CASSPYRLAQYF. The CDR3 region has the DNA TGTGCCAGCAGCCCCTACCGACTAGCCCAGTACTTC.

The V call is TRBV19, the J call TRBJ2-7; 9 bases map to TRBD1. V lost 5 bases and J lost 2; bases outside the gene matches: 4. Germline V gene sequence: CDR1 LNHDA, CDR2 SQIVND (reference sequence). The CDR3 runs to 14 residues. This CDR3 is CASSPGTGPYEQYF. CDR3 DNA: TGTGCCAGTAGTCCCGGGACAGGGCCCTACGAGCAGTACTTC.

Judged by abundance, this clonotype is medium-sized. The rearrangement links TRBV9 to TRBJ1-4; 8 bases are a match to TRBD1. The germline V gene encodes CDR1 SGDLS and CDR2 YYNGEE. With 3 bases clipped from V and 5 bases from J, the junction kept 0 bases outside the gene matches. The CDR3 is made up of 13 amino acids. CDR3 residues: CASSGTGNEKLFF. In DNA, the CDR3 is TGTGCCAGCAGCGGGACAGGGAATGAAAAACTGTTTTTT.

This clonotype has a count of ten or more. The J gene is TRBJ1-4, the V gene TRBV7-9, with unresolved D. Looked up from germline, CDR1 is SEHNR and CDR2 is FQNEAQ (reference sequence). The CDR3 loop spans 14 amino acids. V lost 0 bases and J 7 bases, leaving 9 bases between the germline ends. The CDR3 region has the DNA TGTGCCAGCAGCTTAGCGTTTGGGGTTGAAAAACTGTTTTTT. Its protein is CASSLAFGVEKLFF. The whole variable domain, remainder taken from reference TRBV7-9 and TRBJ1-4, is DTGVSQNPRHKITKRGQNVTFRCDPISEHNRLYWYRQTLGQGPEFLTYFQNEAQLEKSRLLSDRFSAERPKGSFSTLEIQRTEQGDSAMYLCASSLAFGVEKLFFGSGTQLSVL.

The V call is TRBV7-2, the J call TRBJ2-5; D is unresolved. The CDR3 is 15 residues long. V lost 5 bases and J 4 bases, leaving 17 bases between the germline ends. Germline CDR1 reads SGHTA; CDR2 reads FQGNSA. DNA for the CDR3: TGTGCCAGCAGCCAAGATAGTAAAGGGCTAGAGACCCAGTACTTC. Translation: CASSQDSKGLETQYF. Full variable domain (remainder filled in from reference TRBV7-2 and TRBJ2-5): GAGVSQSPSNKVTEKGKDVELRCDPISGHTALYWYRQSLGQGLEFLIYFQGNSAPDKSGLPSDRFSAERTGGSVSTLTIQRTQQEDSAVYLCASSQDSKGLETQYFGPGTRLLVL.

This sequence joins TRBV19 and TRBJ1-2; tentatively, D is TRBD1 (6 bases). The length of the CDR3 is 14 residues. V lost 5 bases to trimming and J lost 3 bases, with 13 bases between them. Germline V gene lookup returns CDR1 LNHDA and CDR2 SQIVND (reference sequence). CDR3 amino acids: CASSETGHYYGYTF. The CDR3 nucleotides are TGTGCCAGTAGTGAAACGGGACACTACTATGGCTACACCTTC.